Described below is a single T cell receptor (beta chain) sequence and its context. Germline V CDR1 and CDR2: MNHEY, SMNVEV (reference sequence). The CDR3 has 13 residues. V was pared by 8 bases and J by 6 bases, with 5 bases of the junction left unmatched. Assay: immunoSEQ multiplex PCR; the TCRdb copy retains only in-frame clones and omits some. The sample carries around 160,000 clones, 80% recorded once. The sample belongs to a study of blood T cell repertoires in COVID-19. The study drew participants aged about 18 to 89 years from roughly 25 US areas. Researchers sorted participants into cohorts using their self-reported clinical history.

The TCR originated in an older woman who had recovered from COVID-19. The V call is TRBV27, the J call TRBJ2-2; TRBD1 matches 8 bases. Specimen: PBMCs or T cells enriched from blood (not recorded which). The CDR3 region is CASGQGRPGELFF. In nucleotides, the CDR3 is TGTGCCAGCGGACAGGGTCGGCCCGGGGAGCTGTTTTTT.